This T cell receptor (beta chain) originates from a study of cytotoxic CD8 clonotypes in ibrutinib-treated CLL. Study background: An average of around 250,000 productive templates and 94,082 productive rearrangements was obtained per sample.

Generated by immunoSEQ multiplex PCR, the TCRdb table keeps only in-frame clones and is missing some. This table has some 200,000 clones, more than 75% appearing once. Only a few counts were recorded for this clone. CDR1 and CDR2 (germline): SGHRS, YFSETQ. The CDR3 length is 15 residues. With 2 bases clipped from V and 3 bases from J, the junction kept 3 bases outside the gene matches. The sample consisted of PBMCs, taken after 12 months of ibrutinib treatment. The rearrangement joins TRBV5-1 to TRBJ1-5, with 9 bases lining up with TRBD1. The TCR originated in a human donor with chronic lymphocytic leukemia. The CDR3 sequence: CASSFTGGHNQPQHF. DNA for the CDR3: TGCGCCAGCAGCTTCACAGGGGGCCACAATCAGCCCCAGCATTTT.